A selection of T cell receptor beta chains follows, all from one sample in a study of PD-1 blockade in classical Hodgkin lymphoma. Generated by immunoSEQ multiplex PCR, the TCRdb table keeps only in-frame clones and is missing some. The sample lists about 31,000 clones; around 81% were seen once. The specimen comprised peripheral blood mononuclear cells (PBMCs), sampled before the fourth cycle of nivolumab. The receptors were gathered from a human donor with classical Hodgkin lymphoma. Both conserved end residues are part of each CDR3. D genes are given only for firm matches. The size entry is marked missing in some rows and otherwise reads once, few, many or a size class.

v_gene: TRBV5-3
len: 14
abundance: few
j_gene: TRBJ1-5
d_gene: NA
CDR3nt: TGTGCCCGGGGGGGGGCGAGTTCCAATCAGCCCCAGCATTTT
CDR3aa: CARGGASSNQPQHF

v_gene: TRBV5-1
len: 14
abundance: few
j_gene: TRBJ1-1
d_gene: TRBD1
CDR3nt: TGCGCCAGCAGCGCGGACAGGGGGCAGACTGAAGCTTTCTTT
CDR3aa: CASSADRGQTEAFF

v_gene: TRBV25-1
len: 14
abundance: NA
j_gene: TRBJ1-6
d_gene: TRBD1
CDR3nt: TGTGCCAGCAGTGTCGGGACAGTCTTTTCACCCCTCCACTTT
CDR3aa: CASSVGTVFSPLHF

v_gene: TRBV5-4
len: 13
abundance: NA
j_gene: TRBJ1-2
d_gene: NA
CDR3nt: TGTGCCAGCAGCTTGGCCAGGGAAGATGGCTACACCTTC
CDR3aa: CASSLAREDGYTF

v_gene: TRBV7-2
len: 14
abundance: few
j_gene: TRBJ2-7
d_gene: NA
CDR3nt: TGTGCCAGCAGCCAACCAGTGAGGGACCGGGAGCAGTACTTC
CDR3aa: CASSQPVRDREQYF

v_gene: TRBV5-4
len: 14
abundance: once
j_gene: TRBJ2-7
d_gene: NA
CDR3nt: TGTGCCAGCAGCTTGGGCAGGGCTCCCCACGAGCAGTACTTC
CDR3aa: CASSLGRAPHEQYF

v_gene: TRBV19
len: 16
abundance: NA
j_gene: TRBJ2-2
d_gene: TRBD2
CDR3nt: TGTGCCAGTAGTATAGATCGGGGGGGAAAAGCCGGGGAGCTGTTTTTT
CDR3aa: CASSIDRGGKAGELFF

v_gene: TRBV5-1
len: 17
abundance: NA
j_gene: TRBJ1-2
d_gene: TRBD1
CDR3nt: TGCGCCAGCAGCAGGACCTTACAGGGGATGGGGGGGCATGGCTACACCTTC
CDR3aa: CASSRTLQGMGGHGYTF

v_gene: TRBV15
len: 16
abundance: NA
j_gene: TRBJ1-1
d_gene: NA
CDR3nt: TGTGCCACCAGCAGGGATAGGGGGACATTCAACACTGAAGCTTTCTTT
CDR3aa: CATSRDRGTFNTEAFF

v_gene: TRBV28
len: 12
abundance: NA
j_gene: TRBJ2-7
d_gene: NA
CDR3nt: TGTGCCAGCAGTCTCTTCAGGGGCGAGCAGTACTTC
CDR3aa: CASSLFRGEQYF

v_gene: TRBV5-6
len: 16
abundance: few
j_gene: TRBJ2-5
d_gene: TRBD2
CDR3nt: TGTGCCAGCAGCTTACCTAGCGGGAGTAAGGAAGAGACCCAGTACTTC
CDR3aa: CASSLPSGSKEETQYF

v_gene: TRBV6-5
len: 15
abundance: NA
j_gene: TRBJ1-2
d_gene: NA
CDR3nt: TGTGCCAGCAGAAGGGACGACTTTGGCATCTATGGCTACACCTTC
CDR3aa: CASRRDDFGIYGYTF

v_gene: TRBV5-1
len: 15
abundance: NA
j_gene: TRBJ2-2
d_gene: TRBD1
CDR3nt: TGCGCCAGCAGCTTAGGGACAGGGGACACCGGGGAGCTGTTTTTT
CDR3aa: CASSLGTGDTGELFF

v_gene: TRBV28
len: 13
abundance: NA
j_gene: TRBJ2-1
d_gene: TRBD2
CDR3nt: TGTGCGGGGGGGGAGCGGGACTACAATGAGCAGTTCTTC
CDR3aa: CAGGERDYNEQFF

v_gene: TRBV30
len: 14
abundance: NA
j_gene: TRBJ2-1
d_gene: NA
CDR3nt: TGTGCCTGGAGCGGGCCTGCTTTTGACAATGAGCAGTTCTTC
CDR3aa: CAWSGPAFDNEQFF

v_gene: TRBV30
len: 12
abundance: NA
j_gene: TRBJ1-6
d_gene: NA
CDR3nt: TGTGCCTGGAGTCCTCCCGAGGCACCCCTCCACTTT
CDR3aa: CAWSPPEAPLHF

v_gene: TRBV13
len: 16
abundance: NA
j_gene: TRBJ1-5
d_gene: NA
CDR3nt: TGTGCCAGCAGCTTAGGACCCCCGTATAGCAATCAGCCCCAGCATTTT
CDR3aa: CASSLGPPYSNQPQHF

v_gene: TRBV2
len: 13
abundance: NA
j_gene: TRBJ2-7
d_gene: NA
CDR3nt: TGTGCCAGCAGTCCCGGGACTTCCTACGAGCAGTACTTC
CDR3aa: CASSPGTSYEQYF

v_gene: TRBV28
len: 15
abundance: NA
j_gene: TRBJ1-4
d_gene: NA
CDR3nt: TGTGCCAGCAGGAGCCCGGGACAACCAAATGAAAAACTGTTTTTT
CDR3aa: CASRSPGQPNEKLFF

v_gene: TRBV10-3
len: 12
abundance: NA
j_gene: TRBJ2-1
d_gene: TRBD2
CDR3nt: TGTGCCATCAGTGAGTCAACTAGCGGGAAGTTCTTC
CDR3aa: CAISESTSGKFF

v_gene: TRBV25-1
len: 13
abundance: NA
j_gene: TRBJ2-5
d_gene: NA
CDR3nt: TGTGCCAGCAGTGAAGCGGGGACGGAGACCCAGTACTTC
CDR3aa: CASSEAGTETQYF

v_gene: TRBV7-2
len: 16
abundance: NA
j_gene: TRBJ2-3
d_gene: NA
CDR3nt: TGTGCCAGCAGCCCAGGGGACGGACTCCTCCGGGGTACGCAGTATTTT
CDR3aa: CASSPGDGLLRGTQYF

v_gene: TRBV28
len: 14
abundance: NA
j_gene: TRBJ2-7
d_gene: TRBD1
CDR3nt: TGTGCCAGCGGCCTTTTAGGACAGGGAAGGGAGCAGTACTTC
CDR3aa: CASGLLGQGREQYF

v_gene: TRBV9
len: 15
abundance: NA
j_gene: TRBJ2-1
d_gene: TRBD2
CDR3nt: TGTGCCAGCAGCACCGGACTAGCGGGGTACAATGAGCAGTTCTTC
CDR3aa: CASSTGLAGYNEQFF

v_gene: TRBV13
len: 13
abundance: NA
j_gene: TRBJ2-2
d_gene: NA
CDR3nt: TGTGCCAGCAGCCTTGACTACCCCGGGGAGCTGTTTTTT
CDR3aa: CASSLDYPGELFF

v_gene: TRBV7-2
len: 13
abundance: NA
j_gene: TRBJ1-1
d_gene: NA
CDR3nt: TGTGCCAGCAGCTTTCGATCTTGGGCTGAAGCTTTCTTT
CDR3aa: CASSFRSWAEAFF

v_gene: TRBV15
len: 14
abundance: NA
j_gene: TRBJ2-7
d_gene: NA
CDR3nt: TGTGCCACCAGCAGATCGGGCCGCGCCTACGAGCAGTACTTC
CDR3aa: CATSRSGRAYEQYF

v_gene: TRBV6-5
len: 13
abundance: NA
j_gene: TRBJ1-1
d_gene: NA
CDR3nt: TGTGCCAGTTCGGGACACTTGAACACTGAAGCTTTCTTT
CDR3aa: CASSGHLNTEAFF

v_gene: TRBV10-3
len: 16
abundance: NA
j_gene: TRBJ1-2
d_gene: NA
CDR3nt: TGTGCCATCAGTGATCCCGGCCGCGGGACTCAATATGGCTACACCTTC
CDR3aa: CAISDPGRGTQYGYTF

v_gene: TRBV2
len: 14
abundance: NA
j_gene: TRBJ2-7
d_gene: TRBD1
CDR3nt: TGTGCCAGCGTGACAGACAGGGACCTTGGAGAGCAGTACTTC
CDR3aa: CASVTDRDLGEQYF

v_gene: TRBV5-1
len: 15
abundance: NA
j_gene: TRBJ1-1
d_gene: TRBD1
CDR3nt: TGCGCCAGCAGCCGCCAGACAGGGGGAAACACTGAAGCTTTCTTT
CDR3aa: CASSRQTGGNTEAFF

v_gene: TRBV27
len: 13
abundance: once
j_gene: TRBJ1-1
d_gene: NA
CDR3nt: TGTGCCAGCAGTTTAGTCTGGGGCACTGAAGCTTTCTTT
CDR3aa: CASSLVWGTEAFF

v_gene: TRBV29-1
len: 14
abundance: NA
j_gene: TRBJ1-1
d_gene: TRBD1
CDR3nt: TGCAGCGTTGCCCCGACAGGGAGGGGGACTGAAGCTTTCTTT
CDR3aa: CSVAPTGRGTEAFF

v_gene: TRBV13
len: 15
abundance: NA
j_gene: TRBJ2-4
d_gene: NA
CDR3nt: TGTGCCAGCAGCCGCCCCAGCCTAGCCAAAAACATTCAGTACTTC
CDR3aa: CASSRPSLAKNIQYF

v_gene: TRBV29-1
len: 15
abundance: NA
j_gene: TRBJ2-5
d_gene: TRBD2
CDR3nt: TGCAGCGTTGTCCTAGCTAGCGGGGGGGGAGAGACCCAGTACTTC
CDR3aa: CSVVLASGGGETQYF

v_gene: TRBV10-3
len: 13
abundance: NA
j_gene: TRBJ2-4
d_gene: NA
CDR3nt: TGTGCCATCAGTGAGTCGGCCCGGAGGACTCAGTACTTC
CDR3aa: CAISESARRTQYF

v_gene: TRBV7-1
len: 17
abundance: few
j_gene: TRBJ2-2
d_gene: NA
CDR3nt: TGTGCCAGCAGCTTAGCGTCTGGCCGAACGAACACCGGGGAGCTGTTTTTT
CDR3aa: CASSLASGRTNTGELFF

v_gene: TRBV15
len: 13
abundance: few
j_gene: TRBJ2-3
d_gene: NA
CDR3nt: TGTGCCACCAGCAACCTTCGCACAGATACGCAGTATTTT
CDR3aa: CATSNLRTDTQYF

v_gene: TRBV18
len: 12
abundance: once
j_gene: TRBJ1-3
d_gene: NA
CDR3nt: TGTGCCAGCTCACAACAGGGAAACACCATATATTTT
CDR3aa: CASSQQGNTIYF

v_gene: TRBV7-3
len: 15
abundance: NA
j_gene: TRBJ2-7
d_gene: NA
CDR3nt: TGTGCCAGCAGCTTAACGCCAGCCTACCGATCCGAGCAGTACTTC
CDR3aa: CASSLTPAYRSEQYF

v_gene: TRBV27
len: 15
abundance: NA
j_gene: TRBJ1-2
d_gene: TRBD1
CDR3nt: TGTGCCAGCAGTCCCGGACAGGCTAAGCCGAGGGGCTACACCTTC
CDR3aa: CASSPGQAKPRGYTF

v_gene: TRBV2
len: 11
abundance: NA
j_gene: TRBJ1-2
d_gene: NA
CDR3nt: TGTGCCAGGGGACTGGGGGATGGCTACACCTTC
CDR3aa: CARGLGDGYTF

v_gene: TRBV15
len: 17
abundance: NA
j_gene: TRBJ1-3
d_gene: NA
CDR3nt: TGTGCCACCAGCAGAGATCGGGGGAGGATCTCTGGAAACACCATATATTTT
CDR3aa: CATSRDRGRISGNTIYF

v_gene: TRBV29-1
len: 12
abundance: NA
j_gene: TRBJ2-3
d_gene: TRBD2
CDR3nt: TGCAGCGTTGTAGCGGGAGCGAGTACGCAGTATTTT
CDR3aa: CSVVAGASTQYF

v_gene: TRBV18
len: 17
abundance: NA
j_gene: TRBJ2-7
d_gene: NA
CDR3nt: TGTGCCAGCTCACTAGCGCCCCCGACGGTACAGTCCTACGAGCAGTACTTC
CDR3aa: CASSLAPPTVQSYEQYF

v_gene: TRBV19
len: 16
abundance: NA
j_gene: TRBJ2-2
d_gene: TRBD1
CDR3nt: TGTGCCAGTAGTATGGGGCAGGGGGCGGGCACCGGGGAGCTGTTTTTT
CDR3aa: CASSMGQGAGTGELFF

v_gene: TRBV6-5
len: 11
abundance: NA
j_gene: TRBJ2-5
d_gene: NA
CDR3nt: TGTGCCAGCAGTTACCTGGAGACCCAGTACTTC
CDR3aa: CASSYLETQYF

v_gene: TRBV5-8
len: 15
abundance: once
j_gene: TRBJ1-4
d_gene: TRBD1
CDR3nt: TGTGCCAGCAGCCTCAGACAGGGAAGGGCCGAAAAACTGTTTTTT
CDR3aa: CASSLRQGRAEKLFF

v_gene: TRBV5-1
len: 15
abundance: NA
j_gene: TRBJ2-5
d_gene: NA
CDR3nt: TGCGCCAGCAGCTTGCGGGGGACAGAGCAAGAGACCCAGTACTTC
CDR3aa: CASSLRGTEQETQYF

v_gene: TRBV5-5
len: 14
abundance: NA
j_gene: TRBJ2-7
d_gene: NA
CDR3nt: TGTGCCAGCAGCTTGGCAGGGGCGGACTACGAGCAGTACTTC
CDR3aa: CASSLAGADYEQYF

v_gene: TRBV9
len: 13
abundance: NA
j_gene: TRBJ1-3
d_gene: NA
CDR3nt: TGTGCCAGCAGCCCGCAGGGACGAAACACCATATATTTT
CDR3aa: CASSPQGRNTIYF

v_gene: TRBV4-3
len: 16
abundance: NA
j_gene: TRBJ2-3
d_gene: TRBD2
CDR3nt: TGCGCCAGCAGCCAAGACCCGGGAGGTAGCACAGATACGCAGTATTTT
CDR3aa: CASSQDPGGSTDTQYF